The 21 T cell receptor beta chains reported below all come from one sample, sequenced in a study of blood T cells in healthy people across ages. Next came a second PCR, run for about 6 to 12 cycles, which used a sample-barcoded 5' primer along with a J-beta primer mix. MiXCR was run by TCRdb on the 5' RACE reads, yielding one entry per CDR3 protein. The sample yields 850,000 to 1,300,000 distinct CDR3 sequences, 45% seen once. Sequencing was done on a sample of blood. The receptors were gathered from a woman aged 60 to 75 in good health.

This chain uses TRBV7-9 with TRBJ2-1; 8 bases are a match to TRBD1. The J call is doubtful: the DNA matches TRBJ2-7 better. Germline V gives CDR1 SEHNR, CDR2 FQNEAQ (reference sequence). This CDR3 is built from 15 residues. The CDR3 DNA is TGTGCCAGCAGCTTAGCGTCCACAGGGGGGTACGAGCAGTACTTC. Its translation is CASSLASTGGYEQYF.

The chain is built from TRBV9 and TRBJ1-2, with TRBD1 as a possible D gene (6 bases). Germline V gene sequence: CDR1 SGDLS, CDR2 YYNGEE. The V end lost 3 bases, the J end lost 4 bases, and 13 bases lay between the germline ends. The CDR3 extends over 14 amino acids. The CDR3 is CASSARTDSYGYTF. Written as DNA, the CDR3 is TGTGCCAGCAGCGCGAGAACGGACAGCTATGGCTACACCTTC.

This clonotype occurred a few times. The chain employs TRBV14 and TRBJ1-2; D is ambiguous. Germline V gene data show CDR1 as SGHDN and CDR2 as FVKESK. There are 12 residues in the CDR3. The V and J ends lost 1 base and 4 bases respectively, with 4 bases between them. CDR3 sequence: CASSQAGYGYTF. CDR3 coding DNA: TGTGCCAGCAGCCAAGCTGGCTATGGCTACACCTTC.

V is TRBV2 and J is TRBJ2-7; the match to TRBD2 covers 8 bases. The CDR3 consists of 15 residues. Germline CDR1 reads SNHLY; CDR2 reads FYNNEI. With V trimmed by 8 bases and J by 6 bases, 15 bases remained unmatched. The CDR3 is CASGRLKAGGSEQYF. The CDR3 bases are TGTGCCAGCGGCCGACTCAAGGCGGGAGGATCCGAGCAGTACTTC.

The V and J genes are TRBV27 and TRBJ2-7, with a weak D call TRBD2 (5 bases). The CDR3 totals 13 residues. Germline V gene data show CDR1 as MNHEY and CDR2 as SMNVEV (reference sequence). V dropped 2 bases and J dropped 2 bases, with 7 bases sitting between them. The CDR3 loop reads CASSLDYTYEQYF. In nucleotides, the CDR3 is TGTGCCAGCAGTTTAGACTATACCTACGAGCAGTACTTC.

CDR3 residues: CASSAREDSGAELFF. DNA of the CDR3: TGCGCCAGCAGCGCCCGCGAGGATTCCGGGGCCGAACTGTTTTTT. J is TRBJ1-4 and V is TRBV5-1, with a tentative D call TRBD1 (5 bases). The ends were cut back, 4 bases at V and 12 bases at J, with 22 bases in the middle. The germline V gene encodes CDR1 SGHRS and CDR2 YFSETQ. CDR3 length: 15 amino acids.

The rearrangement joins TRBV13 to TRBJ2-4, with D perhaps assigned TRBD1 or TRBD2 (6 bases each). Germline-derived CDR1 and CDR2 are PRHDT and FYEKMQ (reference sequence). Trimming cost V 2 bases and J 0 bases, with 14 bases left between them. The CDR3 has 17 residues. The CDR3 nucleotides read TGTGCCAGCAGCTTAAAGGGGGGAAGGGGAGCCAAAAACATTCAGTACTTC. Its protein product is CASSLKGGRGAKNIQYF.

This chain connects TRBV14 to TRBJ2-4, with D possibly TRBD1 on 7 matching bases. The end of the DNA aligns better with TRBJ2-7, so the J call may be wrong. CDR3 size: 16 residues. Germline V gives CDR1 SGHDN, CDR2 FVKESK. The CDR3 DNA follows: TGTGCCAGCAGCCAAGATGAAAGCAGGGGGGCGAACGAGCAGTACTTC. Protein sequence: CASSQDESRGANEQYF.

There are a few counts of this clonotype. The chain combines TRBV12-3 or TRBV12-4 with TRBJ2-3; maybe TRBD2 (7 bases). This CDR3 spans 15 amino acids. Between the trimmed V and J ends, which lost 6 bases and 0 bases, there was a span of 13 bases. The CDR3 DNA reads as TGTGCCAGCAGCCGGGGGGCTAGCAGCACAGATACGCAGTATTTT. It codes for CASSRGASSTDTQYF.

This clonotype was seen only a few times. V is TRBV7-2 and J is TRBJ2-5; unclear D gene. Per the germline V gene, CDR1 is SGHTA and CDR2 is FQGNSA. V was clipped by 1 base and J by 1 base, with 10 bases between them. The CDR3 is made up of 15 amino acids. CDR3: CASSLVLHRQETQYF. The DNA for the CDR3 is TGTGCCAGCAGCTTAGTGTTACATCGCCAAGAGACCCAGTACTTC.

The gene calls are TRBV27 and TRBJ2-7; 10 positions match TRBD2. The junction had 8 bases not matched to a gene; V was cut back by 8 bases and J by 4 bases. CDR1 is MNHEY and CDR2 is SMNVEV in the germline V gene (reference sequence). The CDR3 totals 14 residues. The DNA for the CDR3 is TGTGCCAGCCGCCCAGCGGGAGGGCTGTACGAGCAGTACTTC. As protein: CASRPAGGLYEQYF.

The rearrangement links TRBV15 to TRBJ2-4, with unresolved D. Trimming took off 0 bases at V and 0 bases at J, with 3 bases between the two ends. The CDR3 covers 14 residues. From germline, CDR1 is LNHNV and CDR2 YYDKDF (reference sequence). This CDR3 reads CATSRDLAKNIQYF. CDR3 nucleotide sequence: TGTGCCACCAGCAGAGATCTAGCCAAAAACATTCAGTACTTC.

In this sample, this clonotype turned up a few times. The J gene is TRBJ2-1, the V gene TRBV20-1; 8 positions match TRBD1. From germline, CDR1 is DFQATT and CDR2 SNEGSKA (reference sequence). The V and J ends lost 2 bases and 8 bases, in that order; junction bases with no gene match: 11. The CDR3 is 15 amino acids. The CDR3 bases are TGCAGTGCTAGACCTAGGACAGGGAGAAGGGATGAGCAGTTCTTC. This codes for CSARPRTGRRDEQFF.

This clonotype was counted between two and nine times. The chain employs TRBV4-2 and TRBJ2-3; TRBD2 agrees at 8 bases. This CDR3 region has 16 residues. With 0 bases clipped from V and 4 bases from J, the junction kept 6 bases outside the gene matches. Per germline, CDR1 LGHNA and CDR2 YNFKEQ. The CDR3, as DNA: TGTGCCAGCAGCCAAGAGAGCGGGAGAGGCGCAGATACGCAGTATTTT. Translated: CASSQESGRGADTQYF.

The chain employs TRBV5-1 and TRBJ2-6, with D possibly matching TRBD2 (5 bases). The V end was cut by 5 bases, the J end by 0 bases, with 24 bases between. This CDR3 comprises 20 residues. From germline, CDR1 is SGHRS and CDR2 YFSETQ. The chain's CDR3 is CASRPTVLAATLSGANVLTF. The CDR3 DNA reads as TGCGCCAGCAGGCCGACCGTCCTAGCTGCTACCCTCTCTGGGGCCAACGTCCTGACTTTC.

A note on this clonotype: Compared with germline, one end of the junction differs, possibly owing to a read error. This chain uses TRBV11-3 with TRBJ2-5; 13 nucleotides agree with TRBD2. The CDR3 is made up of 17 amino acids. Germline V gene data show CDR1 as SGHNT and CDR2 as YENEEA. CDR3 in amino acids: CASSSRTSGRGVYEQYF. The CDR3 DNA follows: TGTGCTAGCAGCTCACGGACTAGCGGGAGAGGAGTATATGAGCAGTACTTC. The complete variable domain, with remaining parts taken from reference TRBV11-3 and TRBJ2-5, reads EAGVVQSPRYKIIEKKQPVAFWCNPISGHNTLYWYLQNLGQGPELLIRYENEEAVDDSQLPKDRFSAERLKGVDSTLKIQPAELGDSAVYLCASSSRTSGRGVYEQYFGPGTRLLVL.

This clonotype has only a few counts. This chain joins TRBV6-2 or TRBV6-3 and TRBJ2-7, with 9 bases matching TRBD1. The CDR3 contains 17 residues. Trimming cost V 4 bases and J 4 bases; bases outside gene matches: 14. Germline lookup yields CDR1 MNHEY and CDR2 SVGEGT. This CDR3 reads CASSSPTEGQGTYEQYF. The CDR3 coding sequence is TGTGCCAGCAGTTCCCCCACCGAGGGACAGGGCACTTACGAGCAGTACTTC.

The chain employs TRBV6-6 and TRBJ1-4, with TRBD1 identical over 8 bases. The trim removed 2 bases at V and 4 bases at J, leaving 9 bases unmatched. This CDR3 comprises 17 residues. From germline, CDR1 is MNHNY and CDR2 SVGAGI (reference sequence). The CDR3 spells CASSYPKGQGVNEKLFF. The DNA for the CDR3 is TGTGCCAGCAGTTACCCGAAAGGACAGGGTGTTAATGAAAAACTGTTTTTT.

The gene calls are TRBV14 and TRBJ1-2; the D is unclear. V was trimmed by 1 base and J by 8 bases, leaving 17 bases between them. The CDR3 has 15 residues. The germline V gene has CDR1 SGHDN and CDR2 FVKESK. CDR3 sequence reads: CASSQAQVTAGGYTF. The CDR3 DNA reads as TGTGCCAGCAGCCAAGCTCAAGTGACCGCCGGGGGCTACACCTTC. Filled out from reference TRBV14 and TRBJ1-2, the complete variable domain reads EAGVTQFPSHSVIEKGQTVTLRCDPISGHDNLYWYRRVMGKEIKFLLHFVKESKQDESGMPNNRFLAERTGGTYSTLKVQPAELEDSGVYFCASSQAQVTAGGYTFGSGTRLTVV.

About this clonotype: An end of the junction differs from the germline gene, which may be a read error. CDR3 region: CTISEDGSYEQYF. In nucleotides, the CDR3 is TGTACCATCAGTGAAGATGGATCCTACGAGCAGTACTTC. This chain connects TRBV10-3 to TRBJ2-7; no clear D gene. From germline, CDR1 is ENHRY and CDR2 SYGVKD. The length of the CDR3 is 13 residues.

This chain uses TRBV12-3 or TRBV12-4 with TRBJ1-6; possible D gene TRBD1, 6 bases. V was shortened by 8 bases and J by 0 bases, with 14 bases between the two germline ends. This CDR3 contains 16 residues. This CDR3 reads CASGLQGNSYNSPLHF. The DNA of the CDR3 is TGTGCCAGCGGGCTGCAGGGGAACTCCTATAATTCACCCCTCCACTTT.